A selection of T cell receptor beta chains follows, all from one sample in a study of blood T cell repertoires in COVID-19. Generated by immunoSEQ multiplex PCR, the TCRdb table keeps only in-frame clones and is missing some. This sample has approximately 170,000 clones; around 84% occur once, and the top ten carry more than 14%. Source material: peripheral blood. All receptors come from a woman in her seventies with COVID-19, enrolled during active disease. The CDR3 runs from the conserved cysteine through the conserved F or W.

J	V	CDR3
TRBJ1-2	TRBV5-4	CATRQGADYGYTF
TRBJ1-4	TRBV19	CASRSPTGLGTNEKLFF
TRBJ2-5	TRBV7-2	CASSFGGGQETQYF
TRBJ2-1	TRBV20-1	CSASGFGIMFF
TRBJ2-5	TRBV20-1	CSARRETQYF
TRBJ1-1	TRBV6-4	CASSPSFNRGRRTEAFF
TRBJ1-5	TRBV29-1	CSVADRGKPQHF
TRBJ2-1	TRBV5-1	CASEQGASDEQFF
TRBJ2-3	TRBV9	CASSGGAGRTDTQYF
TRBJ1-2	TRBV19	CASIPEGSIVGGYTF
TRBJ2-1	TRBV19	CASSFYNEQFF
TRBJ2-1	TRBV11-2	CASSSLLAGGPNEQFF
TRBJ1-1	TRBV28	CASSLRTGEKAFF
TRBJ2-2	TRBV6-5	CASLGSANTGELFF
TRBJ2-1	TRBV12-5	CASGLEHRPGDNEQFF
TRBJ2-1	TRBV24-1	CATSAGGLGNEQFF
TRBJ2-1	TRBV19	CASSIAGGEQFF
TRBJ1-2	TRBV29-1	CSGKTDYGYTF
TRBJ2-7	TRBV6-2/TRBV6-3	CASSYPGLAGAEQYF
TRBJ2-7	TRBV11-2	CASSLDLTGGDVTYEQYF
TRBJ2-1	TRBV10-3	CAITALAGGAYNEQFF
TRBJ2-1	TRBV18	CASSYQGGYNEQFF
TRBJ2-7	TRBV19	CASSPRTGGVGEQYF
TRBJ1-2	TRBV7-2	CASSQIRGPGYTF
TRBJ1-1	TRBV21-1	CASWAGMNTEAFF
TRBJ2-6	TRBV19	CASSRGTGTGANVLTF
TRBJ1-1	TRBV5-1	CASSWPGGEAFF
TRBJ1-2	TRBV5-5	CASSPGTDNYGYTF
TRBJ2-7	TRBV28	CASSSTDWVTSYEQYF
TRBJ1-2	TRBV2	CASRRLVYGYTF
TRBJ2-1	TRBV27	CASSTLSGIGNNEQFF
TRBJ1-2	TRBV27	CASSSQGLANYGYTF
TRBJ1-5	TRBV7-2	CASSPGIRLVNQPQHF
TRBJ2-1	TRBV4-1	CASSQDDGGRTNEQFF
TRBJ1-6	TRBV2	CASLWTGGTSPLHF
TRBJ1-3	TRBV5-8	CASRHGRTLDSGNTIYF
TRBJ2-5	TRBV19	CASSGRQGEVETQYF
TRBJ2-1	TRBV7-7	CASSLGSGTSNEQFF
TRBJ2-5	TRBV28	CASSTRVAGYQETQYF
TRBJ2-2	TRBV7-2	CASSWGGPSGELFF
TRBJ2-5	TRBV6-1	CASSEAIQSAGQETQYF
TRBJ1-4	TRBV3-1/TRBV3-2	CASTRGGGNEKLFF
TRBJ1-3	TRBV3-1/TRBV3-2	CASSPSGSGNTIYF